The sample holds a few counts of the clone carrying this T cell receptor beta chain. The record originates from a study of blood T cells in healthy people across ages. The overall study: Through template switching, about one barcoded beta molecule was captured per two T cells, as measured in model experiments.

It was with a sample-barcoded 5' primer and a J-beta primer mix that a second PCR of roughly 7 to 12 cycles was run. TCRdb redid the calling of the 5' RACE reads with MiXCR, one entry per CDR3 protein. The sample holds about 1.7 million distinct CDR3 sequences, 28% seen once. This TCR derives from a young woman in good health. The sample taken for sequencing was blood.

The CDR3 reads CASSYSRYPRGLVKETQYF. CDR3 bases: TGTGCCAGCAGTTACTCGAGGTACCCCCGCGGGCTAGTAAAGGAGACCCAGTACTTC. This sequence joins TRBV6-5 and TRBJ2-5; D is perhaps TRBD2 (5 bases). CDR1 is MNHEY and CDR2 is SVGAGI in the germline V gene. CDR3 size: 19 residues. V lost 0 bases and J 5 bases, leaving 25 bases between the germline ends.